This entry concerns a single TCR beta chain. TCRdb used MiXCR to reprocess the reads, holding one entry per CDR3 protein. The table lists some 680,000 distinct CDR3 sequences, 35% of them singletons. These data come from a study of T cell repertoires in cytomegalovirus infection. Study context: TCR beta signatures that were public indicated CMV infection and matching HLA type.

Germline V CDR1 and CDR2: SGHDT, YYEEEE. After removal of 0 bases from V and 9 bases from J, the junction contained 5 bases not matched to a gene. The CDR3 has 16 amino acids. Sequences were obtained from PBMCs. This TCR came from a human donor in good health (CMV status not recorded). Some clones in this sample may be carry-over from other donors' samples. This chain connects TRBV5-6 to TRBJ1-6, with 11 bases matching TRBD1. CDR3 residues: CASSLGPGQGVSPLHF. The CDR3, as DNA: TGTGCCAGCAGCTTGGGACCGGGACAGGGGGTTTCACCCCTCCACTTT. The full variable domain, with the rest looked up from reference TRBV5-6 and TRBJ1-6, is DAGVTQSPTHLIKTRGQQVTLRCSPKSGHDTVSWYQQALGQGPQFIFQYYEEEERQRGNFPDRFSGHQFPNYSSELNVNALLLGDSALYLCASSLGPGQGVSPLHFGNGTRLTVT.